This TCR beta chain comes out of a study of blood T cell repertoires in COVID-19. Study information: The analysed material was cDNA or gDNA that came from T cells, B-cell-depleted T cells, or PBMCs.

Clones were read by immunoSEQ multiplex PCR, and TCRdb kept only the in-frame ones, dropping some. Of hundreds of thousands of clones in the sample, 70% to 90% are singletons; the top ten hold around 13%. V dropped 1 base and J dropped 1; count of bases not matched to a gene: 3. Germline V gives CDR1 SSHAT, CDR2 FNYEAQ (reference sequence). The CDR3 totals 16 residues. Material: peripheral blood. The origin of this receptor is a woman aged 50 to 65 with COVID-19, enrolled during active disease. The J gene is TRBJ2-3, the V gene TRBV7-7, with 9 positions matching TRBD2. CDR3 sequence (DNA): TGTGCCAGCAGCTTAGGCGGGGGGGCGGGCACAGATACGCAGTATTTT. This sequence encodes CASSLGGGAGTDTQYF.